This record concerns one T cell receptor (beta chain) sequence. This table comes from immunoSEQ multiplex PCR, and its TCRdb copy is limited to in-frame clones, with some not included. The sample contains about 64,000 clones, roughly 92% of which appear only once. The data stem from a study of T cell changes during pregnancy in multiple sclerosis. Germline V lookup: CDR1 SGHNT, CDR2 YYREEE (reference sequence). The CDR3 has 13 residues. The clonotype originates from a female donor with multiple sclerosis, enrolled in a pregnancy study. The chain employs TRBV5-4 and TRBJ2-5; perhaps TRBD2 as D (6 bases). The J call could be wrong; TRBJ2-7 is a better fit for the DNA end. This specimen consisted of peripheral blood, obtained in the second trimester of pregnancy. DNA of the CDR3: TGTGCCAGCAGCAGGGACTCGGTCTACGAGCAGTACTTC. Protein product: CASSRDSVYEQYF.